What follows is one T cell receptor beta chain and its context. No antigen is known for it. Assay used: immunoSEQ multiplex PCR; TCRdb lists only in-frame clones, some missing. The sample records 44,000 or so clones, 65% to 90% being singletons. This CDR3 spans 14 amino acids. Germline V gene data show CDR1 as SGHRS and CDR2 as YFSETQ. The data were obtained in a study of early stage breast cancer tumors. Study in general: Of roughly 17 invasive breast tumors, about a dozen were hormone receptor-positive, HER2-negative. The study's findings and limits: In about 85% of the 16 patients, blood comparison separated tumor from normal breast.

Sequencing was carried out using blood. The TCR originated in a person aged 45 to 59 with breast cancer. This chain joins TRBV5-1 and TRBJ2-5; 7 bases fit TRBD1. With the DNA end fitting TRBJ2-7 better, the J assignment may be wrong. CDR3 amino acids: CASSSPGTANEQYF. DNA of the CDR3: TGCGCCAGCAGCTCTCCCGGGACAGCGAACGAGCAGTACTTC.